These 16 T cell receptor beta chains came from one sample sequenced in a study of beta chain features in type 1 diabetes. All of the isolated RNA was reverse transcribed, so expressed TCRB transcripts were sequenced. Sequencing used immunoSEQ multiplex PCR; TCRdb keeps in-frame clones, though not all of them. Seen here are about 360,000 clones, over 10% observed once, and the top ten hold more than 0.015%. The sequencing input was naive CD4+ T cells from blood. The receptor set was obtained from a man younger than 35 in good health.

There are a few counts of this clone. The junction and the germline gene differ at one end; a read error may be behind it. This rearrangement joins TRBV19 to TRBJ2-6; 7 bases map to TRBD1. Per the germline V gene, CDR1 is LNHDA and CDR2 is SQIVND (reference sequence). The CDR3 extends over 13 amino acids. The CDR3 sequence: CASRTTGVNVLTF. DNA for the CDR3: TGTGCCAGTAGGACCACAGGGGTCAACGTCCTGACTTTC.

The chain employs TRBV7-2 and TRBJ1-2; 8 bases fit TRBD1. The V segment lost 1 base and the J segment 2 bases; nucleotides outside the gene matches: 0. CDR3 size: 14 residues. Germline lookup yields CDR1 SGHTA and CDR2 FQGNSA. The CDR3 loop is CASSLGTGNYGYTF. CDR3 DNA: TGTGCCAGCAGCTTAGGGACAGGGAACTATGGCTACACCTTC.

In its sample, this clone was seen a few times. This chain joins TRBV4-2 and TRBJ2-1, with D uncertain. This CDR3 has 13 residues. Per germline, CDR1 LGHNA and CDR2 YNFKEQ. V lost 0 bases, J lost 12 bases, and 12 bases lay in between. Here the CDR3 DNA reads TGTGCCAGCAGCCAAGATCCCCCCCAATCGCAGTTCTTC. This translates into CASSQDPPQSQFF.

The J gene is TRBJ2-7, the V gene TRBV5-1; the match to TRBD1 covers 9 bases. The V and J ends lost 0 bases and 5 bases, in that order; junction bases with no gene match: 3. CDR1 and CDR2 from the germline V gene are SGHRS and YFSETQ. This CDR3 comprises 14 residues. In DNA, the CDR3 is TGCGCCAGCAGCTTGGGGGGACAGGGTAACGAGCAGTACTTC. Protein sequence: CASSLGGQGNEQYF. The variable domain in full, completed from reference TRBV5-1 and TRBJ2-7, reads KAGVTQTPRYLIKTRGQQVTLSCSPISGHRSVSWYQQTPGQGLQFLFEYFSETQRNKGNFPGRFSGRQFSNSRSEMNVSTLELGDSALYLCASSLGGQGNEQYFGPGTRLTVT.

This clone was picked up a small number of times. This chain links TRBV28 with TRBJ1-4; no reliable D call. The V end lost 1 base, the J end lost 10 bases, and 4 bases lay between the germline ends. Germline lookup yields CDR1 MDHEN and CDR2 SYDVKM. The CDR3 totals 11 residues. CDR3 in amino acids: CASSLSGKLFF. CDR3 in DNA: TGTGCCAGCAGTTTATCAGGAAAACTGTTTTTT.

V gene TRBV28 combines with J gene TRBJ1-4; D not certain. The CDR3 runs to 15 residues. From germline, CDR1 is MDHEN and CDR2 SYDVKM. The V end was cut by 2 bases, the J end by 3 bases, with 10 bases between. Written as DNA, the CDR3 is TGTGCCAGCAGTTTACCGAGCGGGGCTAATGAAAAACTGTTTTTT. Amino acid sequence: CASSLPSGANEKLFF.

This clone came up a few times. The chain couples TRBV30 to TRBJ1-2; 7 positions match TRBD1. The CDR3 consists of 14 residues. Germline V gene sequence: CDR1 GTSNPN, CDR2 SVGIG (reference sequence). The trim removed 2 bases at V and 4 bases at J, leaving 7 bases unmatched. The CDR3 here is CAWSTGAGGYGYTF. In DNA, the CDR3 is TGTGCCTGGAGTACAGGGGCGGGGGGCTATGGCTACACCTTC. Full variable domain (remainder filled in from reference TRBV30 and TRBJ1-2): SQTIHQWPATLVQPVGSPLSLECTVEGTSNPNLYWYRQAAGRGLQLLFYSVGIGQISSEVPQNLSASRPQDRQFILSSKKLLLSDSGFYLCAWSTGAGGYGYTFGSGTRLTVV.

This clone occurred a few times. The rearrangement joins TRBV19 to TRBJ2-1; TRBD1 agrees at 7 bases. The J segment lost 10 bases and the V segment lost 1 base, leaving 4 bases of the junction unmatched. CDR3 length equals 13 residues. CDR1 and CDR2 (germline): LNHDA, SQIVND (reference sequence). CDR3 region: CASSIGYRGEQFF. The CDR3 nucleotides are TGTGCCAGTAGTATAGGATACAGGGGCGAGCAGTTCTTC.

The chain links TRBV5-8 to TRBJ2-5, with D possibly TRBD2 on 5 matching bases. Germline V gene data show CDR1 as SGHTS and CDR2 as YDEGEE. V was trimmed by 0 bases and J by 0 bases, leaving 12 bases between them. The CDR3 runs 16 residues. The CDR3 spells CASSLGSPGNQETQYF. Written as DNA, the CDR3 is TGTGCCAGCAGCTTGGGGTCCCCGGGGAACCAAGAGACCCAGTACTTC. The whole variable domain, remainder taken from reference TRBV5-8 and TRBJ2-5, is EAGVTQSPTHLIKTRGQQATLRCSPISGHTSVYWYQQALGLGLQFLLWYDEGEERNRGNFPPRFSGRQFPNYSSELNVNALELEDSALYLCASSLGSPGNQETQYFGPGTRLLVL.

There are a few counts of this clone. The chain links TRBV27 to TRBJ2-5, with no clear D. The CDR3 is made up of 13 amino acids. Trimming took 3 bases from V and 2 from J, leaving 7 bases between them. Germline V gene sequence: CDR1 MNHEY, CDR2 SMNVEV (reference sequence). The CDR3 nucleotides are TGTGCCAGCAGTTTCCAGCGACAAGAGACCCAGTACTTC. This translates into CASSFQRQETQYF.

This clone was observed a handful of times. The chain employs TRBV2 and TRBJ1-1; no clear D gene. Trimming took off 6 bases at V and 2 bases at J, with 10 bases between the two ends. Germline V gene data show CDR1 as SNHLY and CDR2 as FYNNEI. The CDR3 length is 13 residues. CDR3 loop: CASRRRENTEAFF. The CDR3 region has the DNA TGTGCCAGCAGAAGGAGGGAAAACACTGAAGCTTTCTTT. Variable domain in full (rest from reference TRBV2 and TRBJ1-1): EPEVTQTPSHQVTQMGQEVILRCVPISNHLYFYWYRQILGQKVEFLVSFYNNEISEKSEIFDDQFSVERPDGSNFTLKIRSTKLEDSAMYFCASRRRENTEAFFGQGTRLTVV.

The chain joins TRBV7-6 to TRBJ1-4, with 7 bases lining up with TRBD1. V lost 5 bases, J lost 0 bases, and 9 bases stayed unmatched. This CDR3 has 17 amino acids. Germline assignment: CDR1 SGHVS and CDR2 FNYEAQ. The CDR3 nucleotides read TGTGCCAGCAGCGACAACAGGGGTTCGGCAACTAATGAAAAACTGTTTTTT. As protein: CASSDNRGSATNEKLFF.

In its sample, this clone was seen a few times. The chain uses TRBV28 and TRBJ1-4; possibly TRBD1 for D (6 bases). The germline V gene has CDR1 MDHEN and CDR2 SYDVKM. Trimming shortened V by 1 base and J by 7 bases, and 10 bases separated the two germline ends. This CDR3 is built from 14 residues. The CDR3 reads CASSLYREGEKLFF. CDR3 bases: TGTGCCAGCAGTTTATACAGGGAAGGTGAAAAACTGTTTTTT.

A word on this clone: Different DNA sequences within this sample yield the same CDR3. The gene calls are TRBV7-2 and TRBJ2-3; possibly TRBD1 for D (6 bases). This CDR3 is built from 14 residues. CDR1 is SGHTA and CDR2 is FQGNSA in the germline V gene. The ends were cut back, 0 bases at V and 3 bases at J, with 7 bases in the middle. CDR3 nucleotide sequence: TGTGCCAGCAGCTTAGCGAGGGGGACAGATACGCAGTATTTT. As protein: CASSLARGTDTQYF.

This clone has a handful of counts. The gene calls are TRBV18 and TRBJ1-2; D unclear. Germline values: CDR1 KGHSH, CDR2 LQKENI. V gave up 1 base and J gave up 6 bases, with 15 bases separating them. The CDR3 spans 15 residues. The CDR3 DNA reads TGTGCCAGCTCACCACGTCACAGCCTCTGGGATGGCTACACCTTC. It is translated as CASSPRHSLWDGYTF.

This clone was observed a handful of times. CDR3 amino acids: CASSRGQGRQETQYF. DNA of the CDR3: TGTGCCAGCAGCCGCGGACAGGGGAGGCAAGAGACCCAGTACTTC. This rearrangement joins TRBV11-2 to TRBJ2-5; 9 nucleotides line up with TRBD1. CDR1 and CDR2 from the germline V gene are SGHAT and FQNNGV. Trimming took 5 bases from V and 2 from J; bases not matched to a gene: 6. This CDR3 spans 15 amino acids.